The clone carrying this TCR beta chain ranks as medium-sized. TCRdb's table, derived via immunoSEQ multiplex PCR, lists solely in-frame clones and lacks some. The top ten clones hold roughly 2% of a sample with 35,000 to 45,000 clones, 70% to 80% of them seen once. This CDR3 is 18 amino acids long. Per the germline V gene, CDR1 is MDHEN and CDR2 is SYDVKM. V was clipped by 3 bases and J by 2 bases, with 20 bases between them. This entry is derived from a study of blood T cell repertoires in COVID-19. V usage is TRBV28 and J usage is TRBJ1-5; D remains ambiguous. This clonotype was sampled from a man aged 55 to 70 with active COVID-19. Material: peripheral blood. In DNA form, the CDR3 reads TGTGCCAGCAGTTTGGGTCGGGTCCCCCGGACTGGCAATCAGCCCCAGCATTTT. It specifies CASSLGRVPRTGNQPQHF.